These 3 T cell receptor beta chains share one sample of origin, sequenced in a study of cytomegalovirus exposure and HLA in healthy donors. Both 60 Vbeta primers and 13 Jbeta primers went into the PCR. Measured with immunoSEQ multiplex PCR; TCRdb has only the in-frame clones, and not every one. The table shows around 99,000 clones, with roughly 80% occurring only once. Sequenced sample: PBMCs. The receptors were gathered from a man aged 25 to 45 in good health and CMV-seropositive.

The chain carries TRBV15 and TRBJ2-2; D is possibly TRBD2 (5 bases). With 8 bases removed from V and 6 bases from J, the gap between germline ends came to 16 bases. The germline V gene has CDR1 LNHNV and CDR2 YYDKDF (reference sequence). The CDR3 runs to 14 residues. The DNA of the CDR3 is TGTGCCACCGTCGTCGGGAACCGGGCCGGGGAGCTGTTTTTT. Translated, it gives CATVVGNRAGELFF.

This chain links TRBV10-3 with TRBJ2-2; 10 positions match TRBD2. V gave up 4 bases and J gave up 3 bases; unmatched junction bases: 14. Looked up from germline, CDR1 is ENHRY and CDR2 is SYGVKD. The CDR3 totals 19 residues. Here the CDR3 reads CAISVGLGLAGDHTGELFF. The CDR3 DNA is TGTGCCATCAGTGTCGGCTTGGGCCTAGCGGGGGATCACACCGGGGAGCTGTTTTTT.

CDR3 loop: CASSPTAGGPETQYF. Written as DNA, the CDR3 is TGTGCCAGCTCACCAACAGCGGGGGGGCCGGAGACCCAGTACTTC. The chain is built from TRBV18 and TRBJ2-5, with 10 bases that match TRBD2. The V gene end was trimmed by 2 bases and the J gene end by 5 bases; junction bases not matched to a gene: 5. Germline lookup yields CDR1 KGHSH and CDR2 LQKENI. CDR3 length equals 15 residues.